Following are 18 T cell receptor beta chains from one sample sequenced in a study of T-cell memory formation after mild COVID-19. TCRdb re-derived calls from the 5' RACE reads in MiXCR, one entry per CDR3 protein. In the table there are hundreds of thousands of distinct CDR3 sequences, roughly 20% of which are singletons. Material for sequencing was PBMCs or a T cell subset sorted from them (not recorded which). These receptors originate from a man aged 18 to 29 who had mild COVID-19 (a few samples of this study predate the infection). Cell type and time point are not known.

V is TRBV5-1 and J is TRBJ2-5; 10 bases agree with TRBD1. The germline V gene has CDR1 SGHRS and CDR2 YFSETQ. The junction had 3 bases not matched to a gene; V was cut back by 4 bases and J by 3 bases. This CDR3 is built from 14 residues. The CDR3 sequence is CASSVGTGEETQYF. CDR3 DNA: TGCGCCAGCAGCGTAGGGACAGGGGAAGAGACCCAGTACTTC.

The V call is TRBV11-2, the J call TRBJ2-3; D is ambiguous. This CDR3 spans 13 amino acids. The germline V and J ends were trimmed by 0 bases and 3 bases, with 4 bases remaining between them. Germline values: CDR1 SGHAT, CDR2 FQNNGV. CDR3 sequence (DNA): TGTGCCAGCAGCTTAGACACGACAGATACGCAGTATTTT. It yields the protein CASSLDTTDTQYF.

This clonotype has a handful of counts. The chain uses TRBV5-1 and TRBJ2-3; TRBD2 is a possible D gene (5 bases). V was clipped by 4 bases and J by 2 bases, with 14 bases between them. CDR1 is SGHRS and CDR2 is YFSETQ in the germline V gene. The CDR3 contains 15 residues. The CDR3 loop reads CASSLYGVHTDTQYF. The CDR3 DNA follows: TGCGCCAGCAGCCTGTACGGGGTCCACACAGATACGCAGTATTTT.

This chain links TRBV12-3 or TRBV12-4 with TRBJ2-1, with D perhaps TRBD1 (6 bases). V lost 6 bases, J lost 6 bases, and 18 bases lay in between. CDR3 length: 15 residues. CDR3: CASSPGTSGLNEQFF. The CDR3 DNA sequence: TGTGCCAGCAGCCCCGGGACAAGCGGCCTCAATGAGCAGTTCTTC.

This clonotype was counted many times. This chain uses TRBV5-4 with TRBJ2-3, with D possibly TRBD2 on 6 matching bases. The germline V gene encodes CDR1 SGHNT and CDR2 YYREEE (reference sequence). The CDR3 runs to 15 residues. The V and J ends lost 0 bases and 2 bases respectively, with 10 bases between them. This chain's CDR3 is CASSLDGGFTDTQYF. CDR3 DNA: TGTGCCAGCAGCTTGGACGGGGGTTTCACAGATACGCAGTATTTT.

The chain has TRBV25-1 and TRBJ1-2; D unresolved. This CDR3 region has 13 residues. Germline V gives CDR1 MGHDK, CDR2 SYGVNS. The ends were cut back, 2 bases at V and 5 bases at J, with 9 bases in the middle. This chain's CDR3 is CASSETVPYGYTF. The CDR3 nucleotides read TGTGCCAGCAGTGAAACAGTGCCTTATGGCTACACCTTC.

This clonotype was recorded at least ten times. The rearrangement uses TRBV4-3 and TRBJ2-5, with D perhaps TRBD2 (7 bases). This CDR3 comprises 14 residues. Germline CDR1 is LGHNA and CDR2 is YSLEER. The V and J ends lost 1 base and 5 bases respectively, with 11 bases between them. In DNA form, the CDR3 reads TGCGCCAGCAGCCAAGGGGGGGGCGGCGAGACCCAGTACTTC. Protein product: CASSQGGGGETQYF.

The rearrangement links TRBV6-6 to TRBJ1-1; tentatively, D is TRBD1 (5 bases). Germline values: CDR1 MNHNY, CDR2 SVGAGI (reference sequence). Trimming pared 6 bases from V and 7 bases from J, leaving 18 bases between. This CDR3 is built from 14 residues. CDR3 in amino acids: CASSPREGWGEAFF. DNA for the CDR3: TGTGCCAGCAGCCCTCGGGAGGGGTGGGGTGAAGCTTTCTTT.

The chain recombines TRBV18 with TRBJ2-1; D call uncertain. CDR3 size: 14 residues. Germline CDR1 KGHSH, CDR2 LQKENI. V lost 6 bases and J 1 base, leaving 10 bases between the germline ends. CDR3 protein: CASSEQRSYNEQFF. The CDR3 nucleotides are TGTGCCAGCTCGGAGCAGAGGTCCTACAATGAGCAGTTCTTC.

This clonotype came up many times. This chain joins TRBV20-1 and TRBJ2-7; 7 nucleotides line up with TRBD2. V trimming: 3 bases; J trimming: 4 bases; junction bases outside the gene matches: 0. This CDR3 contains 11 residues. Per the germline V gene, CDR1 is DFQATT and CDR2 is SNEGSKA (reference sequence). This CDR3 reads CSASGGYEQYV. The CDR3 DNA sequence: TGCAGTGCTAGCGGGGGGTACGAGCAGTACGTC.

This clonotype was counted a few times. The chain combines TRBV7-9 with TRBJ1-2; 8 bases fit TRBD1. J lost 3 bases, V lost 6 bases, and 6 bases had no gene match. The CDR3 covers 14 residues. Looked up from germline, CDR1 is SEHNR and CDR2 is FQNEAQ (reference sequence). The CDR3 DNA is TGTGCCAGCAGTCCGACAGGGGTGGACTATGGCTACACCTTC. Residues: CASSPTGVDYGYTF.

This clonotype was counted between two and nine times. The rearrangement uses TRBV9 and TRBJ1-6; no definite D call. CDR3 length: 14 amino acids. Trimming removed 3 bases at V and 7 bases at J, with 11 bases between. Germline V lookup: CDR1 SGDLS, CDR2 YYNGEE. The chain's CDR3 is CASSEGAKNSPLHF. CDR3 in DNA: TGTGCCAGCAGCGAGGGCGCGAAAAATTCACCCCTCCACTTT.

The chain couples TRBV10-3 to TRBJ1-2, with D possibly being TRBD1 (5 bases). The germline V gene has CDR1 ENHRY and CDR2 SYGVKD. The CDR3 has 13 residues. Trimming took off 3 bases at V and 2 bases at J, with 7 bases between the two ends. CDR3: CAISERDNYGYTF. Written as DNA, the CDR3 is TGTGCCATCAGTGAAAGGGACAACTATGGCTACACCTTC.

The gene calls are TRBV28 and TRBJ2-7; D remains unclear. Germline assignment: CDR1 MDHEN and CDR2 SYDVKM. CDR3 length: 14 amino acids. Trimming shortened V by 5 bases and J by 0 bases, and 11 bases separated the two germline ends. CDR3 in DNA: TGTGCCAGCAGTCTAAGACTGGCCTCCTACGAGCAGTACTTC. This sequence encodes CASSLRLASYEQYF.

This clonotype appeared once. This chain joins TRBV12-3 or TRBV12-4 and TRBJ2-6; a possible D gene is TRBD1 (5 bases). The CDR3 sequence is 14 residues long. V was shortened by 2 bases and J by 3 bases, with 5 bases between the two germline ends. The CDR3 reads CASSLQGGANVLTF. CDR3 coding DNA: TGTGCCAGCAGTTTACAGGGTGGGGCCAACGTCCTGACTTTC.

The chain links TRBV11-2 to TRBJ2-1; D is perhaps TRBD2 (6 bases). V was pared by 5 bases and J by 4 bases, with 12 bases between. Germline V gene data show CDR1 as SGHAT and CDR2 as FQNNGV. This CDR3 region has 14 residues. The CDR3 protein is CASSITGTYNEQFF. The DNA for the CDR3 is TGTGCCAGCAGCATAACTGGGACTTACAATGAGCAGTTCTTC.

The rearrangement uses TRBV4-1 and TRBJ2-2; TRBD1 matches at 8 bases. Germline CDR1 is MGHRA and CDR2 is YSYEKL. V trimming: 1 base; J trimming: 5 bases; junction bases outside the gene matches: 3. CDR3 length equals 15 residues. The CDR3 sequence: CASSQGQGQTGELFF. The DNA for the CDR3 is TGCGCCAGCAGCCAAGGACAGGGGCAGACCGGGGAGCTGTTTTTT.

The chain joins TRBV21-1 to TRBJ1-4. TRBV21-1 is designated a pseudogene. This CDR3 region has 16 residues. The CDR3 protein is CDSSFSPGRYNEKLFF. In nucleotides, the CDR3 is TGTGACAGCAGCTTTTCCCCAGGCAGGTATAATGAAAAACTGTTTTTT.